This T cell receptor beta chain was retrieved from a study of low-dose radiotherapy and immunotherapy resistance in tumors. On the study more broadly: The regimen for patients comprised intravenous nivolumab 240 mg every two weeks plus intravenous ipilimumab 1 mg/kg every six weeks.

V dropped 1 base and J dropped 3; count of bases not matched to a gene: 6. This CDR3 is built from 16 residues. The germline CDR1 and CDR2 sequences are SGHAT and FQNNGV. The time point was: before trial treatment. With TRAV- and TRBV-specific primers, first-strand cDNA was made, covering the alpha and beta chains. With a constant-region primer and a V-primer adapter, TCRs were subjected to around 18 PCR cycles of amplification. mRNA, after isolation, was amplified by in vitro transcription. TCRdb reprocessed the reads via MiXCR and lists one record per CDR3 protein. The data hold under 90,000 distinct CDR3 sequences, with around 17% observed a single time.

This clonotype was obtained from a male donor with prostate cancer. V and J are TRBV11-2 and TRBJ2-7; 10 bases align to TRBD2. The specimen was PBMCs, collected before treatment. The CDR3 protein is CASSLVGLAAGYEQYF. The CDR3, as DNA: TGTGCCAGCAGCTTAGTTGGACTAGCGGCAGGCTACGAGCAGTACTTC.